This T cell receptor beta chain was retrieved from a study of T-cell reconstitution after alpha-beta-depleted transplantation in children. Unique molecular identifiers were used to barcode this TCRbeta library. TCRdb analysed the PCR reads with MiXCR anew, one entry per CDR3 protein. Of a few hundred thousand distinct CDR3 sequences listed, under 15% are singletons. The CDR3 consists of 16 residues. The V and J ends lost 2 bases and 0 bases, in that order; junction bases with no gene match: 3. From germline, CDR1 is SGHNT and CDR2 YENEEA. This clonotype was seen more than once but under ten times. Its antigen is unknown. General study results and limits: Alpha-beta T cells present about two months after transplant were reported to originate from several hundred expanded graft clones.

The receptor's source is a male patient aged 10 to 17 who had a stem cell transplant for acute myeloid leukemia, so the T cells may come from the graft donor. This chain connects TRBV11-3 to TRBJ2-1; TRBD1 matches at 8 bases. Sequencing was performed on PBMCs, mostly from graft donor cells, taken 360 days after TCRalphabeta/CD19-depleted stem cell transplant. CDR3 region: CASSLRGTGSYNEQFF. CDR3 DNA sequence: TGTGCCAGCAGCTTAAGGGGGACAGGCTCCTACAATGAGCAGTTCTTC. The full variable domain, rest sourced from reference TRBV11-3 and TRBJ2-1, is EAGVVQSPRYKIIEKKQPVAFWCNPISGHNTLYWYLQNLGQGPELLIRYENEEAVDDSQLPKDRFSAERLKGVDSTLKIQPAELGDSAVYLCASSLRGTGSYNEQFFGPGTRLTVL.